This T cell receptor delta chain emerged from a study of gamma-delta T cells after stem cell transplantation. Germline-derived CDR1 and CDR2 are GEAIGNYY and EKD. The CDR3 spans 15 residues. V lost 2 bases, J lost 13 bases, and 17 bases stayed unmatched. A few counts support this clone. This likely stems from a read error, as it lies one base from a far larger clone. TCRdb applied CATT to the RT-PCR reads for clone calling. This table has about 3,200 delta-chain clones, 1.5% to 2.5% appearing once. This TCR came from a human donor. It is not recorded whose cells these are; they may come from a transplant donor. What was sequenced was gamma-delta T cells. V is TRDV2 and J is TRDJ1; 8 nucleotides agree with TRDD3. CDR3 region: CACDKLLGVPEGPIF. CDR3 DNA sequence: TGTGCCTGTGACAAACTACTGGGGGTCCCTGAGGGACCCATCTTT.